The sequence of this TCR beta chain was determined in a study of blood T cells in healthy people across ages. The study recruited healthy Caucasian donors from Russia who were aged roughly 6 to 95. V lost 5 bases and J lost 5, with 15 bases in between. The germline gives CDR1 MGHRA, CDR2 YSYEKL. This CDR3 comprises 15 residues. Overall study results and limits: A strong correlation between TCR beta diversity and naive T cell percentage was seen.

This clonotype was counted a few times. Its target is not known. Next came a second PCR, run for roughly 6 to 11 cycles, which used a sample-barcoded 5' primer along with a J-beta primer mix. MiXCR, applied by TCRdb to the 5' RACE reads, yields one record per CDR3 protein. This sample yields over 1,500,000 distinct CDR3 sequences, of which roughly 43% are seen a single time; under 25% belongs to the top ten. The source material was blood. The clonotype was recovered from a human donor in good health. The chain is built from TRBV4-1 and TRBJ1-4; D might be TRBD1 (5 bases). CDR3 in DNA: TGCGCCAGCAGCTCCTTCAGGGACGGGAATGAAAAACTGTTTTTT. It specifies CASSSFRDGNEKLFF.